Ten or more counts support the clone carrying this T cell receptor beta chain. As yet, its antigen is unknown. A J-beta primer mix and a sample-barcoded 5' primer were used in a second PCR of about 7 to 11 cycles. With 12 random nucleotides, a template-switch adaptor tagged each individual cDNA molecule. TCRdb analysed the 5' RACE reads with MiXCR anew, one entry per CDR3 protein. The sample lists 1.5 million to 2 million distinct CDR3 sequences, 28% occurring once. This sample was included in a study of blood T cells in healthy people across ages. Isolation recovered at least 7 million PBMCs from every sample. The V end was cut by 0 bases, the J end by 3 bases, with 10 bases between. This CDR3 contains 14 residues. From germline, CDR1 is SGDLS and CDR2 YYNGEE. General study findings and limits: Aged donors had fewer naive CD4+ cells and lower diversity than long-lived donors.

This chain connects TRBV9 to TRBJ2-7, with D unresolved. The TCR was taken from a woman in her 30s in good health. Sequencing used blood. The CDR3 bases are TGTGCCAGCAGCGTAGGGTTTAGGGACTACGAGCAGTACTTC. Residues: CASSVGFRDYEQYF.